The subject of this entry is one T cell receptor (beta chain). Only one count was recorded for this clonotype. There is no known antigen for this receptor. The missing conserved phenylalanine or tryptophan at the end of this CDR3 makes a read error likely. This sample stems from a study of tumor-infiltrating lymphocytes in primary liver carcinoma (TCRdb year 2017). General notes on the study: The five patients, three men and two women aged 30 to 69 years, had hepatocellular carcinoma (four) or combined HCC and intrahepatic cholangiocarcinoma (one). The five patients had tumors staged T1-T3 N0M0, with maximum diameters ranging from about 4.2 to 11 cm. Roughly 3.65 to 8 million productive TCRbeta reads were obtained per sample, and no significant difference in read depth was found between tissue types. The study combined TCRbeta repertoire sequencing, expression microarrays and whole-exome sequencing across five regions of each liver tumor, with adjacent normal tissue and blood. A total of around 35 specimens from 5 patients went through TCRbeta repertoire sequencing, namely 25 tumor regions, 5 adjacent noncancerous liver tissues and 5 peripheral blood samples. The 20 to 30 tumor region samples were profiled with Agilent mRNA microarrays so that TCRbeta repertoire diversity could be related to the local molecular phenotype. High reproducibility was observed for the technical replicate repertoires, with mean shared-clone rates approximately 0.9 and correlation coefficients above 0.95.

Total RNA and DNA were co-extracted from about 20-30 mg of bulk tissue with the AllPrep DNA/RNA mini kit, without cell sorting. Roughly five patients with histopathologically diagnosed primary liver carcinoma underwent surgical resection in China between November 2015 and early 2016. Chronic HBV infection was present in the patients, and the patients were treatment-naive at sampling. Five spatially separated regions were sampled from each tumor: the superior, inferior, left-lateral and right-lateral poles, plus the tumor centre. More than 75% viable tumor cells were found by histology in every tumor sample. Pieces of fresh tumor and adjacent tissue were cut in half, with one half kept in RNAlater at -80 degrees C and the other half sent for histology. Starting from roughly 500 ng total RNA, TCRbeta-specific cDNA was produced by reverse transcription with a constant-region primer and ProtoScript II reverse transcriptase. The TCRbeta libraries were prepared through three rounds of nested multiplex PCR following a slightly modified ARM-PCR procedure. Multiplex TRBV1-TRBV30 forward primers and a Cbeta reverse primer were used in the first two PCR rounds, each of which was run for 10 cycles. A final 25-cycle PCR with Deep VentR polymerase added sample barcodes and Illumina adapters. Before sequencing, amplicons between 200 and 500 bp were purified from gel using a QIAquick gel extraction kit. The TCRbeta amplicons were sequenced with 250-bp paired-end reads on an Illumina HiSeq 2500. Under the source paper's analysis protocol: Quality trimming of reads was performed with Trimmomatic v0.33, and paired reads were merged with FLASH v1.2.11 so that full CDR3 sequences could be recovered. MiGEC v1.2.1b assigned V, D and J germline segments to the rearranged TCRbeta sequences. Clonotype statistics, along with Shannon-Wiener diversity indices, were calculated using VDJtools v1.0.0. Except for diversity analysis, only each sample's 250 most abundant clonotypes were used in subsequent analyses to reduce sampling bias. TCRdb cleaned the public reads at Q25 with fastp, built clones with MiXCR and kept in-frame beta chains. Each record represents a unique CDR3 protein, reported with the most common genes and DNA among its rows. It is TCRdb's table, rather than the study itself, that gives the V and J calls and clone size. The sample table shows about 30,000 distinct CDR3 sequences, and around two thirds are seen once. The top ten clones comprise under 40% of the sample.

The investigation overall reported the following: Since the samples were bulk and unsorted, there was no way to compare CD4+ and CD8+ T cell repertoires. The top 250 clones made up a significantly larger repertoire fraction in tumors than in blood (p = 0.039). With just a few patients in the study, the authors point out that the findings should be validated in a larger study. Only about 7.5-25% of top clones were present in all five regions of a tumor, suggesting spatial heterogeneity of tumor-infiltrating T cells. Pairs of tumor regions showed greater repertoire overlap (mean about 36%) than tumor-adjacent pairs (roughly 17%) or tumor-blood pairs (approximately 15%), which is consistent with antigen-driven expansion. Because only the TCR beta chain was sequenced and unpaired alpha chains were not captured, true repertoire diversity is likely underestimated.

Both ends counted, the CDR3 spans 12 residues. Just the 36-base CDR3 DNA is kept, in frame starting at base 1. According to the germline V gene, CDR1 reads SGHTA and CDR2 reads FQGNSA. V drops 5 bases and J drops 10 bases, leaving 14 bases in between. Sequenced material: liver tumor tissue from sampling region 3. Sample cell subset or site, as interpreted from the label and publication: tumor region T3, left-lateral pole. This chain joins TRBV7-2 to TRBJ1-1; 5 matching bases give a weak D call of TRBD1. This TCR came from a woman aged 25 to 45 with primary liver carcinoma and hepatitis B virus infection. The CDR3 reads as follows: CASSQTGTRAFY. The nucleotide sequence is TGTGCCAGCAGCCAAACCGGGACGAGAGCTTTCTAT.